What follows describes a single T cell receptor (beta chain). It lacks a known antigen. Base qualities were left out, and no much larger clone turns up one base away. The data belong to a study of T-cell reconstitution after alpha-beta-depleted transplantation in children (dated by TCRdb to about 2016). For context, the study as a whole: T-cell immune reconstitution after TCRalphabeta/CD19-depleted allogeneic hematopoietic cell transplantation in children was quantitatively tracked in the study by means of TCR repertoire profiling.

V is shortened by 0 bases, J by 2 bases, and the region joining them spans 17 bases. As encoded in the germline V gene (reference sequence), CDR1 is DFQATT while CDR2 is SNEGSKA. Inclusive of the bounding cysteine and phenylalanine, the CDR3 is 16 residues long. Only CDR3 DNA is held: 48 bases, read in frame from base 1. Library preparation employed PCR. TCRdb records Illumina HiSeq 2500 as the sequencer. TCR libraries were prepared with molecular barcoding, using unique molecular identifiers to normalize TCRbeta repertoire quantification. Starting from the raw public reads, TCRdb applied fastp trimming at Q25, assembled clones with MiXCR and retained in-frame beta chains. Rows with one shared CDR3 protein collapse into an entry with the most common genes and DNA. Across this sample there are approximately 590,000 distinct CDR3 sequences, with about 11% seen only once. 3.5% to 5% of the sample lies in the top ten.

The clonotype was recovered from a human donor who donated a stem cell graft to a child with acute myeloid leukemia. The rearrangement combines TRBV20-1 with TRBJ2-7, and perhaps TRBD2 as D gene, on 6 matching bases. The sequencing used PBMCs from the stem cell graft donor, collected from the stem cell graft. The DNA reads TGCAGTGCTAGAGATATTGGCGGGGACCGCACCTACGAGCAGTACTTC. This gives the protein CSARDIGGDRTYEQYF.